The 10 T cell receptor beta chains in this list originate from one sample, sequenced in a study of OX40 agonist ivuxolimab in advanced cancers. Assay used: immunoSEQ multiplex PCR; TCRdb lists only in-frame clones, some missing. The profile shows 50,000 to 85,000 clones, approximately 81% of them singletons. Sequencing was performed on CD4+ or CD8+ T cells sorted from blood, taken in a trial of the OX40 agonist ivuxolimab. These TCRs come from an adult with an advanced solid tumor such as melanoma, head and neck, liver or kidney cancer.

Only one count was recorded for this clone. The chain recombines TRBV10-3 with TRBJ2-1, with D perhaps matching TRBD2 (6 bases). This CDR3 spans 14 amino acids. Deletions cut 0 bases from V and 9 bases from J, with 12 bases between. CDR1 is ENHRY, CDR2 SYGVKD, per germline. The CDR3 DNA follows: TGTGCCATCAGTGAGTCGAGACTAGTTGGTGAGCAGTTCTTC. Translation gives CAISESRLVGEQFF.

The CDR3 DNA sequence: TGTGCCAGCAGCCCAACAGGGTCTCAGCCCCAGCATTTT. Translating it yields CASSPTGSQPQHF. The chain combines TRBV27 with TRBJ1-5, with D possibly TRBD1 on 6 matching bases. The germline V and J ends were trimmed by 6 bases and 6 bases, with 12 bases remaining between them. This CDR3 comprises 13 residues. From germline, CDR1 is MNHEY and CDR2 SMNVEV (reference sequence).

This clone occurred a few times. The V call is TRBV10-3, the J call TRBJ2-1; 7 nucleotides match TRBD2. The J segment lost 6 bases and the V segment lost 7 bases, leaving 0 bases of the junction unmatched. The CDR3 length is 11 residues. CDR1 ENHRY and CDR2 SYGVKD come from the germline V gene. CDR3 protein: CAITGGNEQFF. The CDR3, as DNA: TGTGCCATCACGGGGGGCAATGAGCAGTTCTTC.

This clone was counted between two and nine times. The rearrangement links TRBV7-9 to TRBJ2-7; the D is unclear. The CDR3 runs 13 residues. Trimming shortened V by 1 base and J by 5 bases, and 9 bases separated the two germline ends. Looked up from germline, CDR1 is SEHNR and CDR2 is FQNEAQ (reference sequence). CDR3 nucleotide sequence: TGTGCCAGCAGCTTAGACGGGTCCCACGAGCAGTACTTC. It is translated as CASSLDGSHEQYF.

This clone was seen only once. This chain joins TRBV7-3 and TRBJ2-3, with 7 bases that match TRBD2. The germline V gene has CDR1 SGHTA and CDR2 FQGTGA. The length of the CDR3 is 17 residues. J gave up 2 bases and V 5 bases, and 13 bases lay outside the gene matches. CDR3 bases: TGTGCCAGCAGCCCCCCTGGGGTTAGCGGGTTCACAGATACGCAGTATTTT. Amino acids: CASSPPGVSGFTDTQYF. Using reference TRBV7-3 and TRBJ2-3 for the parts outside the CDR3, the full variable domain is GAGVSQTPSNKVTEKGKYVELRCDPISGHTALYWYRQSLGQGPEFLIYFQGTGAADDSGLPNDRFFAVRPEGSVSTLKIQRTERGDSAVYLCASSPPGVSGFTDTQYFGPGTRLTVL.

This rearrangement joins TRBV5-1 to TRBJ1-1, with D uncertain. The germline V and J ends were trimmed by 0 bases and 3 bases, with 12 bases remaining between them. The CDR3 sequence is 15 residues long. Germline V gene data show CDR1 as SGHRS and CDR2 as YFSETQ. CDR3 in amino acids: CASSLVPGGDTEAFF. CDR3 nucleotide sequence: TGCGCCAGCAGCTTGGTCCCTGGCGGGGACACTGAAGCTTTCTTT. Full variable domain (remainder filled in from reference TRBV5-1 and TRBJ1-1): KAGVTQTPRYLIKTRGQQVTLSCSPISGHRSVSWYQQTPGQGLQFLFEYFSETQRNKGNFPGRFSGRQFSNSRSEMNVSTLELGDSALYLCASSLVPGGDTEAFFGQGTRLTVV.

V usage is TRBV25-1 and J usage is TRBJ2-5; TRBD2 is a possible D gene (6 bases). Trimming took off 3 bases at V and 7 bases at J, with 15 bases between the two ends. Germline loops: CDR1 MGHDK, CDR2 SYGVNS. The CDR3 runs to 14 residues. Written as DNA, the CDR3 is TGTGCCAGCAGTGAGGGCCACGGAGGGGCGACCCAGTACTTC. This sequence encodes CASSEGHGGATQYF.

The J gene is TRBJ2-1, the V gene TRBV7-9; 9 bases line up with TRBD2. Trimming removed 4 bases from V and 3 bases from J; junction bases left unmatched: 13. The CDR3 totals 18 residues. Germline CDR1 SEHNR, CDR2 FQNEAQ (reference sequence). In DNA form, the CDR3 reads TGTGCCAGCAGCTCGCAACTAGCGGGCAAGTCGGTCTACAATGAGCAGTTCTTC. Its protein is CASSSQLAGKSVYNEQFF.

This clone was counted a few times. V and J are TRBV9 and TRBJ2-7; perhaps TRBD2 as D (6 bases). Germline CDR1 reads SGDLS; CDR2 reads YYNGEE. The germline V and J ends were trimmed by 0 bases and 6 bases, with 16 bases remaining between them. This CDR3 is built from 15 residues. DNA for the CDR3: TGTGCCAGCAGCGTAGATGGCGGGATGACTGGCGAGCAGTACTTC. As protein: CASSVDGGMTGEQYF. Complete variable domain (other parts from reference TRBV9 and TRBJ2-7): DSGVTQTPKHLITATGQRVTLRCSPRSGDLSVYWYQQSLDQGLQFLIQYYNGEERAKGNILERFSAQQFPDLHSELNLSSLELGDSALYFCASSVDGGMTGEQYFGPGTRLTVT.

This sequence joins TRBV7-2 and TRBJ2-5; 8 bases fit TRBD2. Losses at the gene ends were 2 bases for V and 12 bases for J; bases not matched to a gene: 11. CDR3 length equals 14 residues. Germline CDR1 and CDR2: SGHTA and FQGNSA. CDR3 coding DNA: TGTGCCAGCAGCTTATATTTCGGTAGCGGGGTAGAGTACTTC. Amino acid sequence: CASSLYFGSGVEYF.